This T cell receptor beta chain was sequenced in a study of blood T cell repertoires in COVID-19. Turning to the study itself: T cells, B-cell-depleted T cells, or PBMCs provided the cDNA or gDNA that served as material.

This clone was found a few times. Original handling: Estimation of nucleated cell counts relied on the amplification of reference gene primers. Assay: immunoSEQ multiplex PCR; the TCRdb copy retains only in-frame clones and omits some. The V and J calls and the clone size are those of that table, but D and trimming were determined from the DNA. The sample comprises about 59,000 clones, 80% to 85% of which are singletons, and 28% rests with the top ten. The germline V and J ends were trimmed by 5 bases and 7 bases, with 17 bases remaining between them. CDR1 and CDR2 from the germline V gene are MDHEN and SYDVKM. The CDR3 has 15 amino acids.

This TCR derives from a woman older than 75 with active or convalescent COVID-19. This rearrangement joins TRBV28 to TRBJ1-4; maybe TRBD1 (5 bases). Sequencing was performed on peripheral blood. The DNA for the CDR3 is TGTGCCAGCAGTCCCCTCGGCAGGGTGCTTGAAAAACTGTTTTTT. Its translation is CASSPLGRVLEKLFF. Full variable domain (outside the CDR3, taken from reference TRBV28 and TRBJ1-4): DVKVTQSSRYLVKRTGEKVFLECVQDMDHENMFWYRQDPGLGLRLIYFSYDVKMKEKGDIPEGYSVSREKKERFSLILESASTNQTSMYLCASSPLGRVLEKLFFGSGTQLSVL.